The next 26 T cell receptor beta chains were all read from a single sample in a study of blood T cell repertoires in COVID-19. Only in-frame clones appear in the TCRdb table, and some are missing; sequencing was by immunoSEQ multiplex PCR. The table includes around 450,000 clones, roughly 91% detected once. Sequenced sample: PBMCs or T cells enriched from blood (not recorded which). The receptors derive from a man younger than 35 who had recovered from COVID-19.

The chain links TRBV12-3 or TRBV12-4 to TRBJ1-3; D gene unclear. The ends were cut back, 5 bases at V and 2 bases at J, with 7 bases in the middle. The CDR3 is 13 amino acids. The CDR3, as DNA: TGTGCCAGCAGTAACGGGGCTGGAAACACCATATATTTT. Its protein product is CASSNGAGNTIYF.

The chain joins TRBV27 to TRBJ2-1; 12 bases line up with TRBD2. CDR3 length equals 16 residues. J gave up 0 bases and V 6 bases, and 3 bases lay outside the gene matches. Germline V gene sequence: CDR1 MNHEY, CDR2 SMNVEV (reference sequence). CDR3 nucleotides: TGTGCCAGCAGAGGACTAGCGGGACTCTCCTACAATGAGCAGTTCTTC. This translates into CASRGLAGLSYNEQFF.

The rearrangement joins TRBV29-1 to TRBJ2-7, with 12 nucleotides matching TRBD1. The germline gives CDR1 SQVTM, CDR2 ANQGSEA. Losses at the gene ends were 6 bases for V and 5 bases for J; bases not matched to a gene: 8. The CDR3 spans 14 residues. The CDR3 sequence is CSVGLGTGGNEQYF. CDR3 bases: TGCAGCGTCGGTTTAGGGACAGGGGGCAACGAGCAGTACTTC.

V usage is TRBV2 and J usage is TRBJ1-3; 7 bases line up with TRBD1. The V gene's germline CDR1 is SNHLY and CDR2 FYNNEI. This CDR3 has 15 residues. V shed 5 bases and J 3 bases; nucleotides not matched to a gene: 7. This CDR3 is CASSFDRAGGNTIYF. The CDR3 DNA is TGTGCCAGCAGTTTCGACAGGGCTGGTGGAAACACCATATATTTT.

The V and J genes are TRBV16 and TRBJ2-3; D call uncertain. Per germline, CDR1 KGHSY and CDR2 FQNENV. Trimming stripped 1 base from V and 3 bases from J, with 8 bases between. The CDR3 has 14 amino acids. The CDR3, as DNA: TGTGCCAGCAGCCAATTTAGAACTACAGATACGCAGTATTTT. It encodes CASSQFRTTDTQYF.

This CDR3 reads CASSGTSVHNEQFF. The CDR3 DNA reads TGTGCCAGCAGTGGGACTAGCGTCCACAATGAGCAGTTCTTC. The chain joins TRBV5-6 to TRBJ2-1; 10 bases are shared with TRBD2. Germline CDR1 is SGHDT and CDR2 is YYEEEE. The CDR3 loop spans 14 amino acids. The V segment lost 5 bases and the J segment 5 bases; nucleotides outside the gene matches: 4.

The rearrangement uses TRBV28 and TRBJ1-2, with TRBD1 matching over 8 bases. The V gene's germline CDR1 is MDHEN and CDR2 SYDVKM. The CDR3 covers 15 residues. J gave up 4 bases and V 1 base, and 5 bases lay outside the gene matches. The CDR3 coding sequence is TGTGCCAGCAGTTTATCCCGGACAGGGCCCTATGGCTACACCTTC. Amino acid sequence: CASSLSRTGPYGYTF.

The chain recombines TRBV9 with TRBJ2-3; 15 bases align to TRBD2. V lost 0 bases and J lost 4; bases outside the gene matches: 9. The germline CDR1 and CDR2 sequences are SGDLS and YYNGEE. This CDR3 has 19 amino acids. This CDR3 is CASSVESGLAGGHADTQYF. In DNA, the CDR3 is TGTGCCAGCAGCGTAGAATCGGGACTAGCGGGGGGTCACGCAGATACGCAGTATTTT. Supplemented by reference TRBV9 and TRBJ2-3, the full variable domain reads DSGVTQTPKHLITATGQRVTLRCSPRSGDLSVYWYQQSLDQGLQFLIQYYNGEERAKGNILERFSAQQFPDLHSELNLSSLELGDSALYFCASSVESGLAGGHADTQYFGPGTRLTVL.

The CDR3, as DNA: TGTGCCAGCCGGAAGGACGGGGACACTGAAGCTTTCTTT. Translation: CASRKDGDTEAFF. The J gene is TRBJ1-1, the V gene TRBV7-2, with D hard to call. Germline lookup yields CDR1 SGHTA and CDR2 FQGNSA. The CDR3 is 13 residues long. Trimming cost V 8 bases and J 3 bases, with 13 bases left between them.

As concerns this clone: This sample also contains other DNA sequences that code for the same CDR3. The rearrangement links TRBV27 to TRBJ1-2, with 7 bases fitting TRBD1. This CDR3 comprises 12 residues. The germline V gene encodes CDR1 MNHEY and CDR2 SMNVEV (reference sequence). V shed 6 bases and J 8 bases; nucleotides not matched to a gene: 6. In DNA, the CDR3 is TGTGCCAGCAGGTCAACAGGGGAGGGCTACACCTTC. Its translation is CASRSTGEGYTF.

The chain recombines TRBV30 with TRBJ1-2; no firm D call. The length of the CDR3 is 13 residues. Trimming cost V 4 bases and J 5 bases, with 14 bases left between them. Germline V CDR1 and CDR2: GTSNPN, SVGIG (reference sequence). CDR3 bases: TGTGCCTGGATTAGAGGGTTTGTGTATGGCTACACCTTC. Translation: CAWIRGFVYGYTF.

The chain has TRBV6-5 and TRBJ2-3; 10 positions match TRBD2. Unmatched junction bases numbered 4, after V lost 4 bases and J lost 0 bases. This CDR3 contains 16 residues. Per germline, CDR1 MNHEY and CDR2 SVGAGI. The CDR3 loop is CASSSPSGGSTDTQYF. Written as DNA, the CDR3 is TGTGCCAGCAGTTCCCCTAGCGGGGGAAGCACAGATACGCAGTATTTT.

Note on this clone: The sample contains more than one DNA sequence encoding this CDR3. The chain joins TRBV4-1 to TRBJ1-1; maybe TRBD1 (6 bases). This CDR3 has 14 residues. V shed 0 bases and J shed 5 bases, with 10 bases lying between them. Germline CDR1 is MGHRA and CDR2 is YSYEKL. The CDR3 reads CASSQDRGRTEAFF. The CDR3 DNA reads as TGCGCCAGCAGCCAAGACAGGGGTCGGACTGAAGCTTTCTTT.

This clone has a handful of counts. The V gene is TRBV6-1, the J gene TRBJ1-2; tentatively, D is TRBD1 (6 bases). CDR3 length equals 13 residues. V gave up 2 bases and J gave up 3 bases, with 7 bases separating them. Germline CDR1 reads MNHNS; CDR2 reads SASEGT. The CDR3, as DNA: TGTGCCAGCAGTGAATCAGGGGACTATGGCTACACCTTC. Its protein is CASSESGDYGYTF.

This clone is a singleton in its sample. The chain has TRBV7-6 and TRBJ1-1, with 7 nucleotides matching TRBD1. Germline V gene lookup returns CDR1 SGHVS and CDR2 FNYEAQ. The CDR3 has 14 amino acids. Germline trimming cut 2 bases from V and 4 bases from J; bases unmatched to any gene: 4. Written as DNA, the CDR3 is TGTGCCAGCAGCTTAAGGGACAGATTCACTGAAGCTTTCTTT. Translated: CASSLRDRFTEAFF.

The V and J genes are TRBV5-1 and TRBJ2-5, with 13 bases aligning to TRBD2. The CDR3 totals 16 residues. V trimming: 4 bases; J trimming: 2 bases; junction bases outside the gene matches: 5. CDR1 SGHRS and CDR2 YFSETQ come from the germline V gene. The CDR3 here is CASSPGTSGVQETQYF. CDR3 nucleotide sequence: TGCGCCAGCAGCCCCGGGACTAGCGGGGTTCAAGAGACCCAGTACTTC.

This chain joins TRBV19 and TRBJ1-2; 10 bases align to TRBD1. Per germline, CDR1 LNHDA and CDR2 SQIVND (reference sequence). Losses at the gene ends were 4 bases for V and 3 bases for J; bases not matched to a gene: 11. The CDR3 covers 17 residues. CDR3 in DNA: TGTGCCAGTAGTAGCCACCGGGACAGGGGCCACGACTATGGCTACACCTTC. Amino acid sequence: CASSSHRDRGHDYGYTF.

The chain links TRBV30 to TRBJ1-3; no clear D gene. V shed 0 bases and J shed 0 bases, with 9 bases lying between them. Germline CDR1 is GTSNPN and CDR2 is SVGIG (reference sequence). There are 15 residues in the CDR3. CDR3 bases: TGTGCCTGGAGTGTTGGGAGGAGCTCTGGAAACACCATATATTTT. This encodes CAWSVGRSSGNTIYF.

J is TRBJ1-2 and V is TRBV5-4; D gene uncertain. V was shortened by 7 bases and J by 0 bases, with 16 bases between the two germline ends. The germline V gene encodes CDR1 SGHNT and CDR2 YYREEE (reference sequence). CDR3 size: 15 residues. The CDR3 loop is CASATFQMANYGYTF. Here the CDR3 DNA reads TGTGCCAGCGCAACGTTCCAGATGGCTAACTATGGCTACACCTTC.

The chain uses TRBV6-1 and TRBJ2-7; 9 bases map to TRBD1. There are 16 residues in the CDR3. Germline values: CDR1 MNHNS, CDR2 SASEGT. V was pared by 3 bases and J by 2 bases, with 8 bases of the junction left unmatched. CDR3 DNA sequence: TGTGCCAGCAGTGAGTGGGGACAGGGCTATGCCTACGAGCAGTACTTC. Protein product: CASSEWGQGYAYEQYF.

This chain connects TRBV5-6 to TRBJ2-3, with 7 bases fitting TRBD1. Trimming cost V 0 bases and J 5 bases; bases outside gene matches: 6. The CDR3 extends over 15 amino acids. The germline V gene encodes CDR1 SGHDT and CDR2 YYEEEE. CDR3 protein: CASSLEGAKVDTQYF. CDR3 DNA sequence: TGTGCCAGCAGCTTGGAGGGGGCGAAAGTAGATACGCAGTATTTT.

The chain carries TRBV13 and TRBJ1-1; 10 bases fit TRBD1. Germline trimming cut 1 base from V and 1 base from J; bases unmatched to any gene: 6. This CDR3 spans 17 amino acids. CDR1 PRHDT and CDR2 FYEKMQ come from the germline V gene (reference sequence). CDR3 in amino acids: CASSLEGGQGRNTEAFF. DNA of the CDR3: TGTGCCAGCAGCTTAGAGGGGGGACAGGGGAGGAACACTGAAGCTTTCTTT.

The CDR3 loop is CASSLGSGLYEQYF. The CDR3 DNA sequence: TGCGCCAGCAGCTTGGGAAGTGGGCTCTACGAGCAGTACTTC. The V call is TRBV5-1, the J call TRBJ2-7; no firm D call. The CDR3 is made up of 14 amino acids. In germline, CDR1 is SGHRS, CDR2 YFSETQ. V lost 0 bases, J lost 3 bases, and 10 bases lay in between.

This sequence joins TRBV9 and TRBJ2-1; TRBD2 matches 9 bases. Germline V gene lookup returns CDR1 SGDLS and CDR2 YYNGEE. V lost 4 bases, J lost 6 bases, and 8 bases stayed unmatched. The CDR3 consists of 15 residues. CDR3 nucleotides: TGTGCCAGCAGCACACGGACTAGCGTGGGCAATGAGCAGTTCTTC. It is translated as CASSTRTSVGNEQFF.

The V gene is TRBV6-2 or TRBV6-3, the J gene TRBJ2-1, with 12 bases fitting TRBD2. The CDR3 loop spans 15 amino acids. V trimming: 4 bases; J trimming: 8 bases; junction bases outside the gene matches: 6. Germline lookup yields CDR1 MNHEY and CDR2 SVGEGT. The CDR3 nucleotides are TGTGCCAGCAGTTCGACTAGCGGGAGATGGGATGAGCAGTTCTTC. It translates to CASSSTSGRWDEQFF.

In nucleotides, the CDR3 is TGTGCCAGCAGTTCCCCCATTCCCCTTCGGGCTTTCTTT. Protein: CASSSPIPLRAFF. This chain links TRBV28 with TRBJ1-1; no definite D call. CDR3 length equals 13 residues. From germline, CDR1 is MDHEN and CDR2 SYDVKM. V was pared by 4 bases and J by 11 bases, with 17 bases between.